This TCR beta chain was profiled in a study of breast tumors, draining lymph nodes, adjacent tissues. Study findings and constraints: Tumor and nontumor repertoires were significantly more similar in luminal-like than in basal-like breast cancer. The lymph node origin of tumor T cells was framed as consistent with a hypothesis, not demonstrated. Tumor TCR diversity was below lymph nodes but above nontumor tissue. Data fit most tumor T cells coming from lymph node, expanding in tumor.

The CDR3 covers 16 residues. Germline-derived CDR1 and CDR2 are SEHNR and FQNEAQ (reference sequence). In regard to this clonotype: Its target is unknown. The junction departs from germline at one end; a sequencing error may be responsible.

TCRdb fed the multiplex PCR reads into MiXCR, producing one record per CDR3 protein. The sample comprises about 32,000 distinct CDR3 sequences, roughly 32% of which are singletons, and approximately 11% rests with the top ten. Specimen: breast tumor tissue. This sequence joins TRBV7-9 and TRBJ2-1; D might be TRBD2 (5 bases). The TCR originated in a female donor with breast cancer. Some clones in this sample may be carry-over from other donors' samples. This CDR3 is CASSLILATAYNEQLF. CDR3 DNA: TGTGCCAGCAGCCTAATTTTAGCGACCGCCTACAATGAGCAGCTCTTC.